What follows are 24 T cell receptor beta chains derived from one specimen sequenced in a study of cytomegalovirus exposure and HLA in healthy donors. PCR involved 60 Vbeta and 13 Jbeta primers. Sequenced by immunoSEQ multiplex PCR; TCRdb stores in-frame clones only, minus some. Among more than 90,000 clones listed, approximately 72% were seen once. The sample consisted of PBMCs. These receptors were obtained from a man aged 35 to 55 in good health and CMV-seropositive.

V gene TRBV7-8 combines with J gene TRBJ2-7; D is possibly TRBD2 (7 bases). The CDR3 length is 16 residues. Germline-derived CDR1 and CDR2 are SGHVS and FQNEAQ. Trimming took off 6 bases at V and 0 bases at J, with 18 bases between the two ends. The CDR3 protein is CASRRGLGGLSYEQYF. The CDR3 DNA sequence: TGTGCCAGCAGGCGCGGGCTCGGGGGGCTCTCCTACGAGCAGTACTTC.

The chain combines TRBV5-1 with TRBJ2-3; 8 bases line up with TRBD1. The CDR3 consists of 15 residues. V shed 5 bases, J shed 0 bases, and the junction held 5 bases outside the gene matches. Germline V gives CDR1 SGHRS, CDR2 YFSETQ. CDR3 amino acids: CASRRTGTSTDTQYF. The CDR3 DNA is TGCGCCAGCAGAAGGACAGGGACTAGCACAGATACGCAGTATTTT.

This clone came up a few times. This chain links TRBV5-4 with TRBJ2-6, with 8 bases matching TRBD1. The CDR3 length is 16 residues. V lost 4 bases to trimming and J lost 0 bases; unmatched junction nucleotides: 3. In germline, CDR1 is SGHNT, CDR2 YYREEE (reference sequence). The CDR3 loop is CASSLDRGSGANVLTF. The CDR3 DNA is TGTGCCAGCAGCCTAGACAGGGGCTCTGGGGCCAACGTCCTGACTTTC.

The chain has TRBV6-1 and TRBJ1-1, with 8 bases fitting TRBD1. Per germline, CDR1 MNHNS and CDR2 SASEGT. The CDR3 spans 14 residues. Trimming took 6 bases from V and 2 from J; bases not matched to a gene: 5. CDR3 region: CASRRDRRNTEAFF. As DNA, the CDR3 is TGTGCCAGCAGACGGGACAGGCGAAACACTGAAGCTTTCTTT.

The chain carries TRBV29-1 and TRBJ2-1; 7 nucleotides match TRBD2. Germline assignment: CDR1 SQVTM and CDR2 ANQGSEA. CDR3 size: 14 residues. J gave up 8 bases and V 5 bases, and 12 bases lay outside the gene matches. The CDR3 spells CSVLREPAVDEQFF. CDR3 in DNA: TGCAGCGTTCTGCGGGAGCCCGCGGTCGATGAGCAGTTCTTC.

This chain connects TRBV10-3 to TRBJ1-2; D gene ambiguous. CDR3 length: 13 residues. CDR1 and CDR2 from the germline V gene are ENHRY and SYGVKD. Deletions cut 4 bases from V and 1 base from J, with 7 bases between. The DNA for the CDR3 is TGTGCCATCAGTGCAGATATTAACTATGGCTACACCTTC. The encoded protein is CAISADINYGYTF.

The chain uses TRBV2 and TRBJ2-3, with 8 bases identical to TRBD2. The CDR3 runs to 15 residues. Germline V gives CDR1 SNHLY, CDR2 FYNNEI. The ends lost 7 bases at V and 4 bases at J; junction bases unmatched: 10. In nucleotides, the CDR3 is TGTGCCAGCAAATTCCAAGCGGGGGCCTCAGATACGCAGTATTTT. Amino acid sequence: CASKFQAGASDTQYF.

CDR3 sequence: CASSLGAGVWEQYF. The CDR3 DNA is TGCGCCAGCAGCTTGGGAGCGGGGGTCTGGGAGCAGTACTTC. The V call is TRBV5-1, the J call TRBJ2-7; 8 bases fit TRBD2. V was pared by 0 bases and J by 7 bases, with 6 bases of the junction left unmatched. CDR3 size: 14 residues. Germline CDR1 is SGHRS and CDR2 is YFSETQ. Based on the CDR3 plus reference TRBV5-1 and TRBJ2-7, the full variable domain is KAGVTQTPRYLIKTRGQQVTLSCSPISGHRSVSWYQQTPGQGLQFLFEYFSETQRNKGNFPGRFSGRQFSNSRSEMNVSTLELGDSALYLCASSLGAGVWEQYFGPGTRLTVT.

The CDR3 DNA reads as TGTGCCAGCAGCCCCAGACAGGCCTCCTACGAGCAGTACTTC. Amino acid sequence: CASSPRQASYEQYF. The V call is TRBV6-5, the J call TRBJ2-5, with D possibly matching TRBD1 (6 bases). The tail of the sequence fits TRBJ2-7 better, so the J call may be wrong. The CDR3 loop spans 14 amino acids. Germline-derived CDR1 and CDR2 are MNHEY and SVGAGI.

CDR3 sequence reads: CASSPQVAGSSGTDTQYF. The DNA of the CDR3 is TGTGCCAGCTCACCACAGGTAGCGGGGTCGAGCGGCACAGATACGCAGTATTTT. The chain links TRBV18 to TRBJ2-3; 8 nucleotides align to TRBD2. V dropped 1 base and J dropped 1; count of bases not matched to a gene: 10. In germline, CDR1 is KGHSH, CDR2 LQKENI. This CDR3 contains 18 residues.

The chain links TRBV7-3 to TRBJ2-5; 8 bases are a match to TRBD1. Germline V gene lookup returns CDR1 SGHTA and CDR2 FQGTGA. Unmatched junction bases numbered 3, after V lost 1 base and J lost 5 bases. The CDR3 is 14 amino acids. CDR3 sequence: CASSLSAGGETQYF. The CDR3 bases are TGTGCCAGCAGCTTAAGCGCAGGGGGCGAGACCCAGTACTTC. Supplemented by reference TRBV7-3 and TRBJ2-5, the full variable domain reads GAGVSQTPSNKVTEKGKYVELRCDPISGHTALYWYRQSLGQGPEFLIYFQGTGAADDSGLPNDRFFAVRPEGSVSTLKIQRTERGDSAVYLCASSLSAGGETQYFGPGTRLLVL.

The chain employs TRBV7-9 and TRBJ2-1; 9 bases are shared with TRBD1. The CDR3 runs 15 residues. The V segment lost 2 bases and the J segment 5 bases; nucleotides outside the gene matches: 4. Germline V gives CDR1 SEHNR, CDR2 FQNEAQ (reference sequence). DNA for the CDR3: TGTGCCAGCAGCTTAAGAACAGGGGGCCACAATGAGCAGTTCTTC. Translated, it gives CASSLRTGGHNEQFF.

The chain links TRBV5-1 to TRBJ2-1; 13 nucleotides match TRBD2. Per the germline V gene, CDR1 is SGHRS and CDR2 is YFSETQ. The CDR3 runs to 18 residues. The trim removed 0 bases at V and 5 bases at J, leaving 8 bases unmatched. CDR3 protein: CASSLGWTSGSSHNEQFF. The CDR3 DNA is TGCGCCAGCAGCTTGGGGTGGACTAGCGGGAGTTCCCACAATGAGCAGTTCTTC.

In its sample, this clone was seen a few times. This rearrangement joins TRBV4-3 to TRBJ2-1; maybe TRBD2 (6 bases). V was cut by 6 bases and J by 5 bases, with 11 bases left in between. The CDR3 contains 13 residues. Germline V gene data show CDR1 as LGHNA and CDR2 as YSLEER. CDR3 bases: TGCGCCAGCAGTCGGGACTTGAACAATGAGCAGTTCTTC. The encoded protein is CASSRDLNNEQFF.

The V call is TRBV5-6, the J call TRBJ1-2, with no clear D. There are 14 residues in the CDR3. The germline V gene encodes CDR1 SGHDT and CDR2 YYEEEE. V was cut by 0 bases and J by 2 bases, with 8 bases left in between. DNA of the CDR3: TGTGCCAGCAGCTTGGTTTCGGGAAACTATGGCTACACCTTC. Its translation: CASSLVSGNYGYTF.

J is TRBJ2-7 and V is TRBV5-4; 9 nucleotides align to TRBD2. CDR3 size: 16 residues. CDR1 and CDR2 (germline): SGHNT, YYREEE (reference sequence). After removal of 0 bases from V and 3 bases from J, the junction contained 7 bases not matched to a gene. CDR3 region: CASSLGAAGGYYEQYF. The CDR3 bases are TGTGCCAGCAGCTTGGGCGCAGCGGGGGGATACTACGAGCAGTACTTC.

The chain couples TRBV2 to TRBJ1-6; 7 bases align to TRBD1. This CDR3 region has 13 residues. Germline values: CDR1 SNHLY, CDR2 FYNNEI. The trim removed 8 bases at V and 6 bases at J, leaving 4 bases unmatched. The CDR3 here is CASPTGRNSPLHF. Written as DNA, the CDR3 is TGTGCCAGCCCGACAGGGCGTAATTCACCCCTCCACTTT.

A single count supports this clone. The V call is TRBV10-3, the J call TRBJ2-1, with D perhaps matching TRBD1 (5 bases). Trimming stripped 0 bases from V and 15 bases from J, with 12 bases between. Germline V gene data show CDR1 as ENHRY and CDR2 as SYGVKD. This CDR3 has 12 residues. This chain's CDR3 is CAISESKAQGFF. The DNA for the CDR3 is TGTGCCATCAGTGAGTCGAAGGCCCAGGGGTTCTTC.

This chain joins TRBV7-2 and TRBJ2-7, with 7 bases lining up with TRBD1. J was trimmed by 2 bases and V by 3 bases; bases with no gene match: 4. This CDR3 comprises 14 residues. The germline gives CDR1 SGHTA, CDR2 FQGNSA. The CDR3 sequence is CASSFGTAAYEQYF. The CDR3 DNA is TGTGCCAGCAGCTTCGGGACAGCCGCCTACGAGCAGTACTTC.

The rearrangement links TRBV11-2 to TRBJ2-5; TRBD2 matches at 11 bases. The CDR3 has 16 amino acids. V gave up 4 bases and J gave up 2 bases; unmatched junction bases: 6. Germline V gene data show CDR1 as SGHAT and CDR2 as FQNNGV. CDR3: CASSYLAGGPQETQYF. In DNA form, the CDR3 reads TGTGCCAGCAGCTACCTAGCGGGAGGCCCTCAAGAGACCCAGTACTTC.

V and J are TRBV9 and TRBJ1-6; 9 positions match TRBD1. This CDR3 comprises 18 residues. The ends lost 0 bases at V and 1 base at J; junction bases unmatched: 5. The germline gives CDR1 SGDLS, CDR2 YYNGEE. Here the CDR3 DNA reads TGTGCCAGCAGCGTAGGATCCGACAGGGGGTCCTATAATTCACCCCTCCACTTT. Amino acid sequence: CASSVGSDRGSYNSPLHF.

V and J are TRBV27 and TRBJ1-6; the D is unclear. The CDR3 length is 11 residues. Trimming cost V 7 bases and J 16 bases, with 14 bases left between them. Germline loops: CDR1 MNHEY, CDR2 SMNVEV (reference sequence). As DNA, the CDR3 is TGTGCCAGCATTTCCGAGGGCCTGCTCCACTTT. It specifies CASISEGLLHF.

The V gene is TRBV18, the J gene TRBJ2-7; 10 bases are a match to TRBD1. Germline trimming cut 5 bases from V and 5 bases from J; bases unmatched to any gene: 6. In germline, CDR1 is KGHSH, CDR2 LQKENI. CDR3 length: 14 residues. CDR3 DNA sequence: TGTGCCAGCTCATCCGGACAGGGGGTGAACGAGCAGTACTTC. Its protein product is CASSSGQGVNEQYF.

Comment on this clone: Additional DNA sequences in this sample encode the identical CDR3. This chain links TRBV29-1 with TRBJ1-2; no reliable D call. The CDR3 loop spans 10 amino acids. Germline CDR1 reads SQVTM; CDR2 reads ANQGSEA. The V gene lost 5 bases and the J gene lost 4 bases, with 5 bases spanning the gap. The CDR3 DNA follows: TGCAGCGTTCGGTCCTATGGCTACACCTTC. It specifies CSVRSYGYTF.